These 21 T cell receptor beta chains were all obtained from the same sample, sequenced in a study of T-cell reconstitution after alpha-beta-depleted transplantation in children. A library of TCRbeta sequences, prepared with unique molecular identifiers, was generated. TCRdb passed the PCR reads through MiXCR, listing each CDR3 protein once. The data contain some 590,000 distinct CDR3 sequences, about 11% of them singletons. The sample here was PBMCs from the stem cell graft donor, taken from the stem cell graft. These receptors all stem from a human donor who donated a stem cell graft to a child with acute myeloid leukemia.

This clonotype was seen many times. V is TRBV5-1 and J is TRBJ2-1; 9 positions match TRBD2. Germline V gene data show CDR1 as SGHRS and CDR2 as YFSETQ. The CDR3 contains 14 residues. Trimming cost V 2 bases and J 4 bases; bases outside gene matches: 1. The chain's CDR3 is CASSFLAGYNEQFF. Here the CDR3 DNA reads TGCGCCAGCAGCTTTCTAGCGGGGTACAATGAGCAGTTCTTC.

Only a few counts were recorded for this clonotype. The chain joins TRBV16 to TRBJ2-3; TRBD1 is a possible D gene (6 bases). The germline CDR1 and CDR2 sequences are KGHSY and FQNENV. CDR3 size: 15 residues. The V gene lost 5 bases and the J gene lost 1 base, with 13 bases spanning the gap. Here the CDR3 DNA reads TGTGCCAGCAGCTTGACAGGCAGCGGCACAGATACGCAGTATTTT. It yields the protein CASSLTGSGTDTQYF. Using reference TRBV16 and TRBJ2-3 for the parts outside the CDR3, the full variable domain is GEEVAQTPKHLVRGEGQKAKLYCAPIKGHSYVFWYQQVLKNEFKFLISFQNENVFDETGMPKERFSAKCLPNSPCSLEIQATKLEDSAVYFCASSLTGSGTDTQYFGPGTRLTVL.

This clonotype was seen ten or more times. V is TRBV18 and J is TRBJ2-1; D is uncertain. The germline CDR1 and CDR2 sequences are KGHSH and LQKENI. The V and J ends lost 3 bases and 8 bases respectively, with 11 bases between them. This CDR3 has 13 amino acids. Here the CDR3 DNA reads TGTGCCAGCTCACCGGAATTGAGCGATGAGCAGTTCTTC. Protein: CASSPELSDEQFF. The whole variable domain, filled in from reference TRBV18 and TRBJ2-1, reads NAGVMQNPRHLVRRRGQEARLRCSPMKGHSHVYWYRQLPEEGLKFMVYLQKENIIDESGMPKERFSAEFPKEGPSILRIQQVVRGDSAAYFCASSPELSDEQFFGPGTRLTVL.

This clonotype was counted a few times. The rearrangement joins TRBV5-1 to TRBJ2-2; D not certain. Trimming stripped 2 bases from V and 6 bases from J, with 11 bases between. Germline-derived CDR1 and CDR2 are SGHRS and YFSETQ. The CDR3 contains 14 residues. The CDR3 DNA follows: TGCGCCAGCAGCTTAGTCCTAGGTGCCGGGGAGCTGTTTTTT. Protein sequence: CASSLVLGAGELFF.

There are a few counts of this clonotype. This rearrangement joins TRBV29-1 to TRBJ2-7; the D is unclear. CDR1 is SQVTM, CDR2 ANQGSEA, per germline. The CDR3 is made up of 11 amino acids. The V gene lost 6 bases and the J gene lost 1 base, with 7 bases spanning the gap. The CDR3 nucleotides read TGCAGCGTCCGGGCGTCCTACGAGCAGTACTTC. This codes for CSVRASYEQYF.

The chain has TRBV5-8 and TRBJ2-7; the D gene is possibly TRBD1 (7 bases). Per germline, CDR1 SGHTS and CDR2 YDEGEE. The CDR3 has 14 residues. The CDR3 loop is CHCCLRDRAYEQYF. DNA of the CDR3: TGTCACTGCTGCCTGCGGGACAGAGCCTACGAGCAGTACTTC.

This clonotype was found a few times. The rearrangement links TRBV7-3 to TRBJ2-7; 12 bases match TRBD2. The V gene's germline CDR1 is SGHTA and CDR2 FQGTGA. This CDR3 is built from 13 residues. Trimming removed 8 bases from V and 5 bases from J; junction bases left unmatched: 4. The CDR3 nucleotides read TGTGCCAGCCCGCCTAGCGGGAGGGACGAGCAGTACTTC. Translating it yields CASPPSGRDEQYF.

This clonotype was seen repeatedly, ten times or more. The chain is built from TRBV7-9 and TRBJ2-3; 10 bases match TRBD2. Germline CDR1 SEHNR, CDR2 FQNEAQ (reference sequence). Trimming cost V 5 bases and J 3 bases; bases outside gene matches: 5. This CDR3 contains 15 residues. CDR3 bases: TGTGCCAGCAGCCCCGGGACTAGCGAGACAGATACGCAGTATTTT. Translated: CASSPGTSETDTQYF.

This clonotype has ten or more counts. This chain connects TRBV20-1 to TRBJ2-1, with 11 bases identical to TRBD2. CDR1 is DFQATT and CDR2 is SNEGSKA in the germline V gene (reference sequence). The CDR3 spans 15 residues. Trimming took 2 bases from V and 8 from J; bases not matched to a gene: 8. In DNA, the CDR3 is TGCAGTGCTAGATTACTAGCGGGAGTTACATATGAGCAGTTCTTC. It specifies CSARLLAGVTYEQFF.

This clonotype was observed a handful of times. The CDR3 reads CASSLTGITDTQYF. Written as DNA, the CDR3 is TGTGCCAGCAGCTTAACGGGGATTACAGATACGCAGTATTTT. The rearrangement uses TRBV7-3 and TRBJ2-3, with no clear D. V was shortened by 0 bases and J by 3 bases, with 7 bases between the two germline ends. This CDR3 region has 14 residues. Germline V gives CDR1 SGHTA, CDR2 FQGTGA.

This clonotype was counted ten times or more. The chain uses TRBV7-2 and TRBJ2-7; unclear D gene. This CDR3 contains 13 residues. The ends were cut back, 1 base at V and 3 bases at J, with 7 bases in the middle. The germline V gene encodes CDR1 SGHTA and CDR2 FQGNSA. Written as DNA, the CDR3 is TGTGCCAGCAGCTTAGATCGGGTCTACGAGCAGTACTTC. Its translation is CASSLDRVYEQYF.

The chain couples TRBV29-1 to TRBJ1-1, with D unresolved. Per the germline V gene, CDR1 is SQVTM and CDR2 is ANQGSEA. The CDR3 sequence is 15 residues long. V was pared by 6 bases and J by 0 bases, with 17 bases between. CDR3 loop: CSVSDGRFMNTEAFF. The CDR3 DNA is TGCAGCGTCAGCGACGGACGATTCATGAACACTGAAGCTTTCTTT.

Only a few counts were recorded for this clonotype. The chain is built from TRBV5-1 and TRBJ2-7, with 11 bases fitting TRBD2. The CDR3 loop spans 15 amino acids. The V and J ends lost 3 bases and 4 bases, in that order; junction bases with no gene match: 6. Germline loops: CDR1 SGHRS, CDR2 YFSETQ. In nucleotides, the CDR3 is TGCGCCAGCAGCTGGTTAGCGGGAGGGCAGTACGAGCAGTACTTC. It yields the protein CASSWLAGGQYEQYF.

This chain links TRBV10-2 with TRBJ1-2; 8 positions match TRBD1. The CDR3 covers 16 residues. Germline CDR1 and CDR2: WSHSY and SAAADI. V gave up 2 bases and J gave up 6 bases; unmatched junction bases: 11. This chain's CDR3 is CASSEISGGAKNGYTF. The CDR3 DNA reads as TGCGCCAGCAGTGAGATTTCAGGGGGCGCCAAAAATGGCTACACCTTC.

This clonotype was observed at least ten times. The chain joins TRBV20-1 to TRBJ1-5; 7 nucleotides align to TRBD1. V dropped 5 bases and J dropped 2; count of bases not matched to a gene: 6. The CDR3 contains 14 residues. Germline loops: CDR1 DFQATT, CDR2 SNEGSKA (reference sequence). The CDR3 DNA is TGCAGTGCTCTTACAGGGGTTGGCAATCAGCCCCAGCATTTT. Translating it yields CSALTGVGNQPQHF.

This CDR3 is CAWSVDPGANYGYTF. The DNA of the CDR3 is TGTGCCTGGAGTGTAGACCCCGGGGCCAACTATGGCTACACCTTC. The V and J genes are TRBV30 and TRBJ1-2; maybe TRBD1 (5 bases). Germline CDR1 and CDR2: GTSNPN and SVGIG (reference sequence). This CDR3 has 15 amino acids. Trimming pared 0 bases from V and 2 bases from J, leaving 13 bases between.

This clonotype occurred many times. The V gene is TRBV27, the J gene TRBJ2-5; D is possibly TRBD2 (6 bases). Germline V lookup: CDR1 MNHEY, CDR2 SMNVEV (reference sequence). This CDR3 is 12 amino acids long. V lost 3 bases, J lost 4 bases, and 6 bases lay in between. In DNA, the CDR3 is TGTGCCAGCAGTTTTAGCGGAGAGACCCAGTACTTC. Amino acids: CASSFSGETQYF.

This clonotype was observed a handful of times. This sequence joins TRBV20-1 and TRBJ2-7, with D unclear. This CDR3 is built from 12 residues. Germline CDR1 is DFQATT and CDR2 is SNEGSKA (reference sequence). Trimming shortened V by 0 bases and J by 1 base, and 4 bases separated the two germline ends. Here the CDR3 DNA reads TGCAGTGCTAGAGAAGGTTCCTACGAGCAGTACTTC. This codes for CSAREGSYEQYF.

This clonotype was observed at least ten times. The genes are TRBV7-2 and TRBJ2-1; the match to TRBD2 covers 11 bases. This CDR3 comprises 17 residues. Germline V gene lookup returns CDR1 SGHTA and CDR2 FQGNSA. Trimming took 0 bases from V and 6 from J; bases not matched to a gene: 7. The CDR3 nucleotides read TGTGCCAGCAGCTTAGCGGCTAGCGGGAGGACTCGCAATGAGCAGTTCTTC. Amino acids: CASSLAASGRTRNEQFF.

The chain couples TRBV6-1 to TRBJ1-6; 7 positions match TRBD1. The CDR3 totals 16 residues. The V segment lost 6 bases and the J segment 0 bases; nucleotides outside the gene matches: 5. Germline V gene lookup returns CDR1 MNHNS and CDR2 SASEGT. CDR3 nucleotides: TGTGCCAGCAGGCGGACAGGCGACTCCTATAATTCACCCCTCCACTTT. This gives the protein CASRRTGDSYNSPLHF.

This clonotype was observed a few times. The chain combines TRBV29-1 with TRBJ2-2; 13 bases match TRBD2. This CDR3 region has 15 residues. The V gene end was trimmed by 6 bases and the J gene end by 5 bases; junction bases not matched to a gene: 6. Germline V gene sequence: CDR1 SQVTM, CDR2 ANQGSEA. The CDR3 region has the DNA TGCAGCGTAAGACCGGGACTAGCGGGAACCGGGGAGCTGTTTTTT. This gives the protein CSVRPGLAGTGELFF.